The entry below gives a single T cell receptor (beta chain) sequence along with its context. Its antigen is as yet unknown. Investigators reverse transcribed all isolated RNA, so they sequenced expressed TCRB transcripts. Assay used: immunoSEQ multiplex PCR; TCRdb lists only in-frame clones, some missing. The repertoire consists of about 340,000 clones, with 7% to 10% occurring once and the leading ten covering about 1%. This sample is part of a study of beta chain features in type 1 diabetes. CD4+ naive, central memory, regulatory and stem cell-like memory subsets were isolated by sorting on CD45RO/CCR7/CD25/CD127/CD95/CD27. The V and J ends lost 9 bases and 7 bases, in that order; junction bases with no gene match: 7. The CDR3 sequence is 14 residues long. The germline gives CDR1 MGHDK, CDR2 SYGVNS. Overall study findings and caveats: Any HLA-type effect on TCRB rearrangement remained unresolved here. Lower insertion and higher deletion counts appeared at VDJ junctions in type 1 diabetes patients. Over-representation of high TCR-expressing cells was a possible consequence of cDNA sequencing. For Type 1 diabetes patients, all four CD4+ subsets carried TCRB CDR3s that were moderately but significantly shorter.

V and J are TRBV25-1 and TRBJ1-6; 9 bases align to TRBD1. Specimen: central memory CD4+ T cells from blood. This clonotype originated in a man aged 30 to 45 with type 1 diabetes. CDR3 coding DNA: TGTGCCAGTGAGGGACAGGGTGAGAATTCACCCCTCCACTTT. The encoded protein is CASEGQGENSPLHF.